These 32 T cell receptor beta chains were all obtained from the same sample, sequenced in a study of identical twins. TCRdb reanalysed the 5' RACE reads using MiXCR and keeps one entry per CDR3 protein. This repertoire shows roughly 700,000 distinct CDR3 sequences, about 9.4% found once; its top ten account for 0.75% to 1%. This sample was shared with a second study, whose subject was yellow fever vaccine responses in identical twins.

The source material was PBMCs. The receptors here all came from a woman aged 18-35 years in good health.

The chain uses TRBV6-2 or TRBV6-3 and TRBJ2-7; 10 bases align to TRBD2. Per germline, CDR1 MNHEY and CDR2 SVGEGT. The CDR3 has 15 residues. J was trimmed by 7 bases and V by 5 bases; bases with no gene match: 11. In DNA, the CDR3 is TGTGCCAGCAGTCAACCGTTTAGCGGGAGGCCAGAGCAGTACTTC. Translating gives CASSQPFSGRPEQYF.

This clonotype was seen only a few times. CDR3: CASSVSVLHEQFF. For the CDR3, the DNA is TGTGCCAGCAGTGTCTCTGTCCTCCATGAGCAGTTCTTC. This chain joins TRBV2 and TRBJ2-1; D gene ambiguous. Germline V gene lookup returns CDR1 SNHLY and CDR2 FYNNEI. This CDR3 spans 13 amino acids. With 4 bases removed from V and 8 bases from J, the gap between germline ends came to 12 bases.

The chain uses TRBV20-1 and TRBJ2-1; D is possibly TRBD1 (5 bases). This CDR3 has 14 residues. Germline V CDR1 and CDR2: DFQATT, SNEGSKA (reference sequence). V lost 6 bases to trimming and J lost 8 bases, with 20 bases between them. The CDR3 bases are TGCAGTGCCGAGGACAAGGCTTCTGTAGATGAGCAGTTCTTC. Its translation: CSAEDKASVDEQFF.

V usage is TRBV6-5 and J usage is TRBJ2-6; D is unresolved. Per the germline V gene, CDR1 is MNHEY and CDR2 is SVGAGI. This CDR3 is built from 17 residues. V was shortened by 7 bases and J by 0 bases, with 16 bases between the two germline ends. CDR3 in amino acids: CASMLSWAPSGANVLTF. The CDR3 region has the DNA TGTGCCAGCATGTTGAGTTGGGCACCCTCTGGGGCCAACGTCCTGACTTTC.

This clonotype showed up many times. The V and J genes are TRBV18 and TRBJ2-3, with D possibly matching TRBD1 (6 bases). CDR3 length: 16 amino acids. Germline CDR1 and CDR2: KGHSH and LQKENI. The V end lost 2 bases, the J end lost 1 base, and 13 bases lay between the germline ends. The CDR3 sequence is CASSPLMGARTDTQYF. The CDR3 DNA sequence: TGTGCCAGCTCACCATTGATGGGGGCCCGCACAGATACGCAGTATTTT.

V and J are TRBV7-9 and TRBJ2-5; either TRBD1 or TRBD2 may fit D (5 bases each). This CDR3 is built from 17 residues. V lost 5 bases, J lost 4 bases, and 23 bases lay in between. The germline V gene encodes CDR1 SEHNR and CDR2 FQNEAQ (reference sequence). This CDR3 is CASSLQDTGFDGETQYF. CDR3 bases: TGTGCCAGCAGCCTTCAGGACACGGGATTTGATGGAGAGACCCAGTACTTC.

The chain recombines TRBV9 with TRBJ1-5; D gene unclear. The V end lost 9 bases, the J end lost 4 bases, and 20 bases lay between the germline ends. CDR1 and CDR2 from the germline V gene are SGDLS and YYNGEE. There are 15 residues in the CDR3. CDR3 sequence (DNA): TGTGCCACCCCTCGGGGTTGGAAAAATAATCAGCCCCAGCATTTT. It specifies CATPRGWKNNQPQHF.

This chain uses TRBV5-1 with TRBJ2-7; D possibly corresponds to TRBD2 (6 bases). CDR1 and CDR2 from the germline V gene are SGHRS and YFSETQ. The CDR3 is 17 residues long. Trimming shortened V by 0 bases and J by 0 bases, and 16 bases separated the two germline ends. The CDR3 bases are TGCGCCAGCAGCTTGGTATCTAGCGAAATGAGCTCCTACGAGCAGTACTTC. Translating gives CASSLVSSEMSSYEQYF.

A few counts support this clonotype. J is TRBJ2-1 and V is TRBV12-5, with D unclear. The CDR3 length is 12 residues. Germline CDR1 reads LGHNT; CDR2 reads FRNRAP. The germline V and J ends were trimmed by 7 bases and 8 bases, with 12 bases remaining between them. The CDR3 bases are TGTGCTAGTGATCTTTGGAGCGATGAGCAGTTCTTC. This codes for CASDLWSDEQFF.

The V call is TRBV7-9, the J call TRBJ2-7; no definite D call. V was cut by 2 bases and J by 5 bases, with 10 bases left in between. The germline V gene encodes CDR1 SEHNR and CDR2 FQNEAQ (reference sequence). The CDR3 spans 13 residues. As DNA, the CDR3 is TGTGCCAGCAGCTTACCCCCGACCCACGAGCAGTACTTC. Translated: CASSLPPTHEQYF.

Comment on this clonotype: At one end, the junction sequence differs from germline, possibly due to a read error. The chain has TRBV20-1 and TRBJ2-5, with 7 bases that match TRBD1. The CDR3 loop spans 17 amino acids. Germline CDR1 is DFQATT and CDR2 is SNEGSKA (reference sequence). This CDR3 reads CCASHKRPGQLQETQYF. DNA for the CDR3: TGCTGTGCTAGCCATAAAAGGCCGGGACAGTTACAAGAGACCCAGTACTTC.

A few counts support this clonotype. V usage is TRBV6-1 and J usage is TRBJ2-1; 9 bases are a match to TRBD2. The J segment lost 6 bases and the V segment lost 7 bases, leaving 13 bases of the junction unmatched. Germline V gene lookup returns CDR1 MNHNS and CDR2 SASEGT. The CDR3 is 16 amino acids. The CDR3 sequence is CASTPLVGGRANEQFF. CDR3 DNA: TGTGCCAGCACCCCTCTAGTCGGCGGGAGGGCCAATGAGCAGTTCTTC.

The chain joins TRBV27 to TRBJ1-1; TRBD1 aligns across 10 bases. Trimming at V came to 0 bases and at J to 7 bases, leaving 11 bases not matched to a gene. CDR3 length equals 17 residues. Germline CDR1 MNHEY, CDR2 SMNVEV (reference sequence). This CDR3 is CASSLSRQGAFYSEAFF. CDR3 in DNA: TGTGCCAGCAGTTTATCCCGACAGGGGGCTTTTTATAGTGAAGCTTTCTTT.

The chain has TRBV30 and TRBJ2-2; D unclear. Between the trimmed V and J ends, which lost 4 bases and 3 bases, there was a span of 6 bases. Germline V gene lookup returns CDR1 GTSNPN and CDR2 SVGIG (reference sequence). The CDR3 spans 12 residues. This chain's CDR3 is CAWNSHTGELFF. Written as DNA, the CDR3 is TGTGCCTGGAACTCTCACACCGGGGAGCTGTTTTTT.

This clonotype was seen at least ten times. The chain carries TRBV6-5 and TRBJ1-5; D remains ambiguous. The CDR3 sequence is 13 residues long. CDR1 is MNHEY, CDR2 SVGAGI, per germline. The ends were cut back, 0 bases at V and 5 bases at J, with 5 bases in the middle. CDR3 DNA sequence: TGTGCCAGCAGTTACTCGGCTTATCAGCCCCAGCATTTT. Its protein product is CASSYSAYQPQHF.

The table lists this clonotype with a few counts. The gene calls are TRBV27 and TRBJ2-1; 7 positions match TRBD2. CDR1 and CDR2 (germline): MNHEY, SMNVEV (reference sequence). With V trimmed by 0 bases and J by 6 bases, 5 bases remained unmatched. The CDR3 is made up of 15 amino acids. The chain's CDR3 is CASSLSGRWGNEQFF. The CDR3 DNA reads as TGTGCCAGCAGTTTATCCGGGAGGTGGGGCAATGAGCAGTTCTTC.

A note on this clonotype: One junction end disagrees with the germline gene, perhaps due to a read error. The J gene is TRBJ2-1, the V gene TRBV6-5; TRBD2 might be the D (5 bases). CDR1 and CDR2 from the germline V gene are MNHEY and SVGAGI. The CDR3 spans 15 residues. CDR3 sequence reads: CTSSYFWVEGVEQFF. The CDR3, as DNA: TGTACCAGCAGTTATTTTTGGGTAGAGGGAGTAGAACAGTTCTTC.

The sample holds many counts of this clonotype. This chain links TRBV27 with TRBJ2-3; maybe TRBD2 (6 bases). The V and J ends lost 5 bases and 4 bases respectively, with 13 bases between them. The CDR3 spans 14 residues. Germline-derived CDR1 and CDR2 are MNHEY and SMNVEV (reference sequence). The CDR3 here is CASSPRGSADTQYF. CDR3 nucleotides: TGTGCCAGCAGTCCCCGGGGGAGCGCAGATACGCAGTATTTT.

The CDR3 coding sequence is TGTGCCAGCAGCCGCGTCATCTCCTATGGCTACACCTTC. As protein: CASSRVISYGYTF. The chain is built from TRBV7-2 and TRBJ1-2; D is ambiguous. Germline CDR1 is SGHTA and CDR2 is FQGNSA. V was shortened by 5 bases and J by 4 bases, with 11 bases between the two germline ends. CDR3 length equals 13 residues.

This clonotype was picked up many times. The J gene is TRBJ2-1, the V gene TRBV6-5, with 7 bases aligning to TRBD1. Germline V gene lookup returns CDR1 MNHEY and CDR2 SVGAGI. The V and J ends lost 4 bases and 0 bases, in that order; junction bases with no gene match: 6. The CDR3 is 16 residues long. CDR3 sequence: CASSLTGISSYNEQFF. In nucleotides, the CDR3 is TGTGCCAGCAGTTTGACAGGGATAAGCTCCTACAATGAGCAGTTCTTC.

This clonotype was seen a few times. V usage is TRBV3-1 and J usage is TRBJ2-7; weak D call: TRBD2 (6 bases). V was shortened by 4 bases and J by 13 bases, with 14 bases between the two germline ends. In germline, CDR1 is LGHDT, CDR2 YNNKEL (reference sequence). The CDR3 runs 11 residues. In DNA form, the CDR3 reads TGTGCCAGCAGCCTTGGACGGGAGCTATACTTC. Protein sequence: CASSLGRELYF.

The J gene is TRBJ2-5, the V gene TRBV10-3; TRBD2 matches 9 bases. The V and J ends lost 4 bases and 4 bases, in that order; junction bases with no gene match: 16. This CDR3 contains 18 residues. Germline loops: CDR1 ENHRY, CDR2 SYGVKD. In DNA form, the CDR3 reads TGTGCCATCAGTGTGAAGCGGGGGGCCCAGGGGTTTGGAGAGACCCAGTACTTC. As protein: CAISVKRGAQGFGETQYF.

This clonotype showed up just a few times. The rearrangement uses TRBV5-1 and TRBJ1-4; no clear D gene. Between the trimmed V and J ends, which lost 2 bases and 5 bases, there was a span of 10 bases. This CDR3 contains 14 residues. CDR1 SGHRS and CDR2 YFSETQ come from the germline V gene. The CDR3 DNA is TGCGCCAGCAGCTTAAGGGCTGAGAATGAAAAACTGTTTTTT. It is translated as CASSLRAENEKLFF.

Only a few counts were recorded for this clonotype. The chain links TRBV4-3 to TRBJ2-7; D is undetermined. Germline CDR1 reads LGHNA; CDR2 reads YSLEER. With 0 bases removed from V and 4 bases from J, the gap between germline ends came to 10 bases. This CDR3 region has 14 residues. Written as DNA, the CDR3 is TGCGCCAGCAGCCAAGATTCAGGATATTACGAGCAGTACTTC. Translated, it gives CASSQDSGYYEQYF.

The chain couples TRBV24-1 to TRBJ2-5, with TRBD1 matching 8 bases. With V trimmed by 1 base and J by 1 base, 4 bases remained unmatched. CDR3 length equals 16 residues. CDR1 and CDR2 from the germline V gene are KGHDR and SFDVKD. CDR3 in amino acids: CATSDFDGQGQETQYF. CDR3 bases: TGTGCCACCAGTGATTTTGATGGACAGGGCCAAGAGACCCAGTACTTC.

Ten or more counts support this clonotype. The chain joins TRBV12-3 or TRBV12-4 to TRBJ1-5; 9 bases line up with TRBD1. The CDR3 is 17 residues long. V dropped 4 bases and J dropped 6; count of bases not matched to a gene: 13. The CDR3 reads CASSYDTGTGTPQPQHF. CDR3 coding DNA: TGTGCCAGCAGTTACGATACCGGGACAGGGACCCCTCAGCCCCAGCATTTT.

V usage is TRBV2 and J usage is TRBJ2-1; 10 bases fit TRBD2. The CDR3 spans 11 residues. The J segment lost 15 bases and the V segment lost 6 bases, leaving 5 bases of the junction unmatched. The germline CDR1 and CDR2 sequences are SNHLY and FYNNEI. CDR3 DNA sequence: TGTGCCAGCAGCGGAGCGGGGGGGGCGTTCTTC. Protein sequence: CASSGAGGAFF.

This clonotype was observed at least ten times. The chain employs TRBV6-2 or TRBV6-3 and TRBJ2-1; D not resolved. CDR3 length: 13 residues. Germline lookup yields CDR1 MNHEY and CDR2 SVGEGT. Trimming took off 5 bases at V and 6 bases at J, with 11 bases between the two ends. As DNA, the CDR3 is TGTGCCAGCAGTCAAGGGCCTGCCAATGAGCAGTTCTTC. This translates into CASSQGPANEQFF.

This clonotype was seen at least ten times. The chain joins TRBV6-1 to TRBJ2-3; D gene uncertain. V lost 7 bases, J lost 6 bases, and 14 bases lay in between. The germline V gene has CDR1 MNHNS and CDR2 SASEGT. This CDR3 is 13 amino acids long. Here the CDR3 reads CASTRTEGDTQYF. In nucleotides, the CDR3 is TGTGCCAGCACCAGGACCGAAGGGGATACGCAGTATTTT.

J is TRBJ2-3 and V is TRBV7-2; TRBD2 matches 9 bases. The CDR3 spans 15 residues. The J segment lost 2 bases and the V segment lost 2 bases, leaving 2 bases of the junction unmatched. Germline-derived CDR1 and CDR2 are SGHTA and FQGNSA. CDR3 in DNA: TGTGCCAGCAGCTTACTAGCGGGGCACACAGATACGCAGTATTTT. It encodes CASSLLAGHTDTQYF.

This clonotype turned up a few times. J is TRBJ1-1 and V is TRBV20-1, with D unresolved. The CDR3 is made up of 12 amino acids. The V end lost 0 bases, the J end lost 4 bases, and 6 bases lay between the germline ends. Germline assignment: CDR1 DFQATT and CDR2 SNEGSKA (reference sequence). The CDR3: CSAREVGTEAFF. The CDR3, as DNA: TGCAGTGCTAGAGAAGTGGGCACTGAAGCTTTCTTT.

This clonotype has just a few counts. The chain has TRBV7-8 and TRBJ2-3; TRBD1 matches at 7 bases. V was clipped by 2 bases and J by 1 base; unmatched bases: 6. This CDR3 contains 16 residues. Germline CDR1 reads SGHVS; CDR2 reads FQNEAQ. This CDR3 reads CASSLTTGAGTDTQYF. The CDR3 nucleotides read TGTGCCAGCAGCTTAACTACAGGGGCGGGCACAGATACGCAGTATTTT.